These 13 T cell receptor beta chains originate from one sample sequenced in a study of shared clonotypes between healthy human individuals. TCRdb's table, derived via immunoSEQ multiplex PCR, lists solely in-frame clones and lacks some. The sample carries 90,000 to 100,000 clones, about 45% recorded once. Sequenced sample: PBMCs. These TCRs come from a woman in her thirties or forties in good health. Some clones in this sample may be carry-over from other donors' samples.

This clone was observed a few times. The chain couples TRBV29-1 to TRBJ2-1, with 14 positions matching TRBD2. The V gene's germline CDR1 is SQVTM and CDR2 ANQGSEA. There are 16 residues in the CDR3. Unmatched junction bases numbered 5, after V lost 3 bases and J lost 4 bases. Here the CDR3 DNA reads TGCAGCGTTGACGGACTAGCGGGAGGTTCTTACAATGAGCAGTTCTTC. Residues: CSVDGLAGGSYNEQFF.

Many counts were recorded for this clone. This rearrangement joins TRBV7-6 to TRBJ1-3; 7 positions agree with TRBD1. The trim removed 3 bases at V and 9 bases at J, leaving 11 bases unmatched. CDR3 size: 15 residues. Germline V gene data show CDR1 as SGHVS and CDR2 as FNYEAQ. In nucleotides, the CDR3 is TGTGCCAGCAGCTTCGAAGGACAGGCCGTGGGCACCATATATTTT. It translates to CASSFEGQAVGTIYF.

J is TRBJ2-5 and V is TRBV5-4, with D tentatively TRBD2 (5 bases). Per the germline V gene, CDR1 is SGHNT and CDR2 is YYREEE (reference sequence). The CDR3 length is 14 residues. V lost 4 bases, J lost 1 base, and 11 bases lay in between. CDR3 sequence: CASSTEGSQETQYF. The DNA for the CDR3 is TGTGCCAGCAGCACCGAGGGCAGCCAAGAGACCCAGTACTTC.

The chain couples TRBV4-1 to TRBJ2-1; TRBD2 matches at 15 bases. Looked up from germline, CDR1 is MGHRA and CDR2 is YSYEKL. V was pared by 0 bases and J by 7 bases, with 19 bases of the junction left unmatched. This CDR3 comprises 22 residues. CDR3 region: CASSQERFSRTSGRAGGNEQFF. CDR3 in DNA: TGCGCCAGCAGCCAAGAGAGATTTTCCCGGACTAGCGGGAGGGCCGGTGGGAATGAGCAGTTCTTC.

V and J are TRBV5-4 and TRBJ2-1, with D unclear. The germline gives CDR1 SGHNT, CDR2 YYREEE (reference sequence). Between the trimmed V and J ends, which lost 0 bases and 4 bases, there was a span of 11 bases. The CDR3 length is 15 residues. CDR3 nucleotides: TGTGCCAGCAGCTTGGGGAGTCTAACGTACAATGAGCAGTTCTTC. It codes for CASSLGSLTYNEQFF.

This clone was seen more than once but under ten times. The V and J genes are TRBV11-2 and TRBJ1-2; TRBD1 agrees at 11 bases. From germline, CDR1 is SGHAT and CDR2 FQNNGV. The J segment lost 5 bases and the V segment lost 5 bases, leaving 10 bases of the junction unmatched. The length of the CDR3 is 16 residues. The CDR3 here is CASSPSPGQGGYGYTF. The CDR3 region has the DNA TGTGCCAGCAGCCCGTCGCCGGGACAGGGGGGATATGGCTACACCTTC.

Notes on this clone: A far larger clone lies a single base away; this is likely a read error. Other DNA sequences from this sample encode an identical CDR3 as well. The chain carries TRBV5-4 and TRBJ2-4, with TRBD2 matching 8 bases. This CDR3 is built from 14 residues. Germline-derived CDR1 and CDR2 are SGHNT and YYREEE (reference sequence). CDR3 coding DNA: TGTGCCAGCAGCCCCCGGACTAGCTTCGGCATTCAGTACTTT. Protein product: CASSPRTSFGIQYF. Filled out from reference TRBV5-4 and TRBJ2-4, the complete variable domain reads ETGVTQSPTHLIKTRGQQVTLRCSSQSGHNTVSWYQQALGQGPQFIFQYYREEENGRGNFPPRFSGLQFPNYSSELNVNALELDDSALYLCASSPRTSFGIQYFGAGTRLSVL.

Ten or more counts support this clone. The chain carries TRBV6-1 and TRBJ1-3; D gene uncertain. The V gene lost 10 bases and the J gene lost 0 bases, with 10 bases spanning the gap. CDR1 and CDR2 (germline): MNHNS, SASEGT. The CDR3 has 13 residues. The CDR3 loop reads CATYSSSGNTIYF. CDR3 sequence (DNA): TGTGCCACCTATTCGAGCTCTGGAAACACCATATATTTT.

CDR3 sequence (DNA): TGTGCCAGCAGCGGAGTACTTCGACGAGGACGCCCCTATGGCTACACCTTC. Translation: CASSGVLRRGRPYGYTF. The chain uses TRBV9 and TRBJ1-2; D call uncertain. The V and J ends lost 3 bases and 4 bases respectively, with 22 bases between them. This CDR3 contains 17 residues. The germline V gene encodes CDR1 SGDLS and CDR2 YYNGEE.

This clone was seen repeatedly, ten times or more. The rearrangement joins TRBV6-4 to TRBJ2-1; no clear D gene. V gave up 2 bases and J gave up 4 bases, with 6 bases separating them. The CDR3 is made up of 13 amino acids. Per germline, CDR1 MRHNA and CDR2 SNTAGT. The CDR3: CASSDEEYNEQFF. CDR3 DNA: TGTGCCAGCAGTGACGAGGAGTACAATGAGCAGTTCTTC.

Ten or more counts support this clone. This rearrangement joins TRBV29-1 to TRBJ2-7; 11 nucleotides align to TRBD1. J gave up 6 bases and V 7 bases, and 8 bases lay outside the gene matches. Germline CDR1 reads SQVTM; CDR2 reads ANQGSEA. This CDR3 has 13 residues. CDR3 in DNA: TGCAGCGCCGAGGACAGGGGGCGCTCCGAGCAGTACTTC. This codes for CSAEDRGRSEQYF.

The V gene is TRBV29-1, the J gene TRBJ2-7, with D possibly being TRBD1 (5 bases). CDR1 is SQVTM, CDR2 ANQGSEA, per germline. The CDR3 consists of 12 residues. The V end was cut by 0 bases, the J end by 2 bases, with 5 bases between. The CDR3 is CSVEETAYEQYF. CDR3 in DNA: TGCAGCGTTGAAGAGACAGCCTACGAGCAGTACTTC.

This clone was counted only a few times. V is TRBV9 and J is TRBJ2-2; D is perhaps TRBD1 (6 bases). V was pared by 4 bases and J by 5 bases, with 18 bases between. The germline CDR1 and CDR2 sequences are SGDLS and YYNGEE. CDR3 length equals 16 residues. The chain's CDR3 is CASSLGPGAETGELFF. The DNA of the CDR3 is TGTGCCAGCAGCCTAGGGCCAGGGGCGGAGACCGGGGAGCTGTTTTTT.